The TCR beta chain described here comes from a study of control samples from healthy donors and cancer patients. With 2 bases removed from V and 6 bases from J, the gap between germline ends came to 12 bases. Germline lookup yields CDR1 ENHRY and CDR2 SYGVKD. The CDR3 is 14 residues long. Data came from immunoSEQ multiplex PCR; TCRdb stores just in-frame clones and leaves some out. The table lists about 410,000 clones, about nine tenths of them singletons, with roughly 6.4% in the top ten. The chain couples TRBV10-3 to TRBJ2-3; D might be TRBD1 (6 bases). This receptor was taken from a middle-aged man with head and neck cancer. The sample comprised PBMCs. For the CDR3, the DNA is TGTGCCATCAGTGAGCATGGGGACATCGATACGCAGTATTTT. Translated: CAISEHGDIDTQYF.